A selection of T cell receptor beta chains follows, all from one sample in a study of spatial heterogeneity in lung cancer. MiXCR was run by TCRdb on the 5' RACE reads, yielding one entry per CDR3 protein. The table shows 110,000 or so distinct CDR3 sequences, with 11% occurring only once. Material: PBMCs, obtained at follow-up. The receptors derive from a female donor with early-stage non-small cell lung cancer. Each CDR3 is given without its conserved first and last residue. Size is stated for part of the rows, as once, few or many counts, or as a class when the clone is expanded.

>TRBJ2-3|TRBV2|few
ASSARPNTDTQY
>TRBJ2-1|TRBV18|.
ASSPTPGTSANNEQF
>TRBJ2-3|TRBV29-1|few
SVVGGRATDTQY
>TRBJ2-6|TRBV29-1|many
SVEGPGTGSGANVLT
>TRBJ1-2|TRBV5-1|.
ASSLSNQAYGYT
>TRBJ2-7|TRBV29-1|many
SVETSGGGYEQY
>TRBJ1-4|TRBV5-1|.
ASSFYPDSSNEKLF
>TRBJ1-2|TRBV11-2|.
ASSSNLSRLTRYGYT
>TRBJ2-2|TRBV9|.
ASSVGGRSTGELF
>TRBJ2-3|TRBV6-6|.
ASRTSGKNTDTQY
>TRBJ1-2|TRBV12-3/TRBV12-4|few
ASRAGGVGYT
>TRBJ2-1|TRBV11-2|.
ASSREGRLAEQF
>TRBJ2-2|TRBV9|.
ASSRLAETNTGELF
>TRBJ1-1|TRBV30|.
AWSPLGRGKTNQAF
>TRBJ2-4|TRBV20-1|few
SARATADKNIQY
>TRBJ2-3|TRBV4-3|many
ASSAGIAGSTDTQY
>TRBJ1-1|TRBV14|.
ASSPMVTEAF
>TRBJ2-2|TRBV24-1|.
ATSDNPSGGNTGELF
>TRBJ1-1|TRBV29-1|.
SVAGHSGGMNTEAF
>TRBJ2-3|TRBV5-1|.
ASSPRPAQDTQY
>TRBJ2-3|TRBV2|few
ASRHPQTDTQY
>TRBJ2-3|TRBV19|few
ASSIGQVGTDTQY
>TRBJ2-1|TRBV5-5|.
ASSLLSSGTYNEQF
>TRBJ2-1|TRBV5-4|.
ASSLGWGNNEQF
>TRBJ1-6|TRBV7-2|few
ASSRTGYNNSPLH
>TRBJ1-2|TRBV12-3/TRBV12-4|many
ASSFSQGNYGYT
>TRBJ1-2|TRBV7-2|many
ASSQDPTGYGYT
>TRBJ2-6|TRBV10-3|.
AISPGQGARSGANVLT
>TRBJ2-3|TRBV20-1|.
SARVPGGSDTQY
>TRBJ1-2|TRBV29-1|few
SVGDTYGYT
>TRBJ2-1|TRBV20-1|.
SARVRGGHGSYNEQF
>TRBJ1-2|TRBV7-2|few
ASSPWDSLVYGYT
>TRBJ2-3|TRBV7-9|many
ASSLSTSGTTDTQY
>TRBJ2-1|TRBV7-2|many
ASSLLFGEQF
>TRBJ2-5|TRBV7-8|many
ASSLAGGPGQETQY
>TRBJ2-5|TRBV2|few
ASSFVGINQETQY
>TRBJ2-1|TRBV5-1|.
ASSLLPGSSYNEQF
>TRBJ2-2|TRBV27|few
ASSGTRRGGELF